Each of the 4 T cell receptor beta chains below was sequenced from the same sample in a study of regulatory T cells in long-lasting Graves disease. Time point here: persistent/refractory GD, antithyroid drugs over 5 years with positive TRAb. PBMC-derived RNA was used for the TCR library. The authors built TCR beta libraries using iRepertoire HTBI primers and Arm-PCR of CDR3 regions. TCRdb itself ran the multiplex PCR reads through MiXCR, one entry per CDR3 protein. This table holds more than 300,000 distinct CDR3 sequences, roughly 24% found once. The sample here was peripheral blood mononuclear cells (PBMCs), taken when the disease was refractory, from a patient treated with antithyroid drugs. Receptors were obtained from a woman between 40 and 55 years old with Graves disease.

This clonotype was counted ten times or more. As DNA, the CDR3 is TGTGCCAGCAGAATTACAAGCGTGGACGGCTACACCTTC. This encodes CASRITSVDGYTF. This chain uses TRBV2 with TRBJ1-2; D is ambiguous. The V gene's germline CDR1 is SNHLY and CDR2 FYNNEI. Trimming took 6 bases from V and 8 from J, leaving 16 bases between them. The CDR3 runs to 13 residues.

The chain uses TRBV10-3 and TRBJ2-2; 7 bases are a match to TRBD2. Per germline, CDR1 ENHRY and CDR2 SYGVKD. The V segment lost 6 bases and the J segment 5 bases; nucleotides outside the gene matches: 3. This CDR3 contains 13 residues. The CDR3 region is CAISGLVTGELFF. CDR3 DNA: TGTGCCATCAGCGGACTAGTTACCGGGGAGCTGTTTTTT.

The CDR3 coding sequence is TGTGCCAGCAGTCCCGGGGTGATCAGGAATTCACCCCTCCACTTT. As protein: CASSPGVIRNSPLHF. The chain combines TRBV6-1 with TRBJ1-6; D remains unclear. CDR3 length equals 15 residues. The germline CDR1 and CDR2 sequences are MNHNS and SASEGT. The V end lost 5 bases, the J end lost 7 bases, and 15 bases lay between the germline ends.

Only a few counts were recorded for this clonotype. The chain is built from TRBV19 and TRBJ2-5, with D unclear. CDR1 and CDR2 (germline): LNHDA, SQIVND (reference sequence). V lost 2 bases and J lost 3, with 10 bases in between. The CDR3 has 14 residues. CDR3 region: CASSIIASEETQYF. CDR3 bases: TGTGCCAGTAGTATAATCGCGTCTGAAGAGACCCAGTACTTC.